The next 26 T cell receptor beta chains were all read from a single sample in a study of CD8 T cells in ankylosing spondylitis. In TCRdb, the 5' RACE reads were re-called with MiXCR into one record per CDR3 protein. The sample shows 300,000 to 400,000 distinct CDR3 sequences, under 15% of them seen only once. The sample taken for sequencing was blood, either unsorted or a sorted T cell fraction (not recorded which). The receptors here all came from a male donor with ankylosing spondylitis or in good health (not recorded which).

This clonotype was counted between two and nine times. In DNA, the CDR3 is TGTGCCTGGAGTGCCACCGGGACAAACACCGGGGAGCTGTTTTTT. Amino acid sequence: CAWSATGTNTGELFF. The chain employs TRBV30 and TRBJ2-2; tentative D call: TRBD1 (6 bases). The CDR3 spans 15 residues. Per the germline V gene, CDR1 is GTSNPN and CDR2 is SVGIG (reference sequence). Trimming left V 1 base short and J 2 bases short, with 11 bases between.

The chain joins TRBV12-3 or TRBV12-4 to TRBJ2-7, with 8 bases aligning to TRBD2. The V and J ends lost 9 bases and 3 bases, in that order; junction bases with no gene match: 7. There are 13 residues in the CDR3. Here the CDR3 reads CARLRAGGYEQYF. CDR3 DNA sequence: TGTGCCAGACTTAGGGCGGGGGGCTACGAGCAGTACTTC.

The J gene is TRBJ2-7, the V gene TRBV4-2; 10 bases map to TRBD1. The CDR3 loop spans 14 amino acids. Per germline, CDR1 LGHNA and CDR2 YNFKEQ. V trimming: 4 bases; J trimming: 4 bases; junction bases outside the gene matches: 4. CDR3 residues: CASSPPGQGYEQYF. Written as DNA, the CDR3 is TGTGCCAGCAGCCCACCGGGACAGGGGTACGAGCAGTACTTC.

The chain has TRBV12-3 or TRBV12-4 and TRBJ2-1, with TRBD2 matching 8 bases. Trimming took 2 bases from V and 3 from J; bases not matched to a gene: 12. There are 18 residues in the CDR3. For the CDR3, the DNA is TGTGCCAGCAGTTTATCTCGGGGAGGGAGCGGGGGCTACAATGAGCAGTTCTTC. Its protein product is CASSLSRGGSGGYNEQFF.

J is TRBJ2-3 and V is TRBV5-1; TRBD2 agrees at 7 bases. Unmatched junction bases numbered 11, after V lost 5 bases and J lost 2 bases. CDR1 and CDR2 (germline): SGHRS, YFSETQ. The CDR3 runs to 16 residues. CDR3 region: CASRWGGDPNTDTQYF. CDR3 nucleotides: TGCGCCAGCAGATGGGGAGGGGACCCCAACACAGATACGCAGTATTTT.

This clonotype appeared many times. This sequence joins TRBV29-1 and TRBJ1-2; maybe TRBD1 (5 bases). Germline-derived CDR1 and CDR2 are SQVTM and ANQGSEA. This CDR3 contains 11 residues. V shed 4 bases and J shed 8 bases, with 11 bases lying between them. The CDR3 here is CSVVWDWGYTF. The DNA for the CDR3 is TGCAGCGTTGTATGGGACTGGGGCTACACCTTC.

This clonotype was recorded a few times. CDR3 loop: CASSPRRLGGGDTQYF. The CDR3 DNA follows: TGCGCCAGCAGCCCCCGAAGACTGGGAGGGGGAGATACGCAGTATTTT. This chain links TRBV4-1 with TRBJ2-3, with D maybe TRBD2 (7 bases). V was trimmed by 4 bases and J by 5 bases, leaving 19 bases between them. Germline-derived CDR1 and CDR2 are MGHRA and YSYEKL. CDR3 length: 16 amino acids.

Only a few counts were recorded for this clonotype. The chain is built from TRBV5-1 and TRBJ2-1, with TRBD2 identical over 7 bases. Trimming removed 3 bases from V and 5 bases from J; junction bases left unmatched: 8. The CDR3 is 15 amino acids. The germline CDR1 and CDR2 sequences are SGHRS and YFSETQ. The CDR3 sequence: CASSSLGGSNNEQFF. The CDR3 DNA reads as TGCGCCAGCAGCTCCCTCGGCGGGAGTAACAATGAGCAGTTCTTC.

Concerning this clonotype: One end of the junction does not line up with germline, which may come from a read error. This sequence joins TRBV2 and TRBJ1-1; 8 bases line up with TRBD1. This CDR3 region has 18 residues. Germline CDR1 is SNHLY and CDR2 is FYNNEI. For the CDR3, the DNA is TGTACCAGCAGTTCTTCTGGGGCAGGGGGCGCTTCGAACACTGAAGCTTTCTTT. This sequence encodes CTSSSSGAGGASNTEAFF.

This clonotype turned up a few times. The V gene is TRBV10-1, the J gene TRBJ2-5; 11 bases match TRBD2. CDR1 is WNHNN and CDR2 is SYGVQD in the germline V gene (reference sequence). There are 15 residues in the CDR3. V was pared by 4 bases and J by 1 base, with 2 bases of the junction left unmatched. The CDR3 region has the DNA TGCGCCAGCAGTGCCCTAGCGGGGGGCCAAGAGACCCAGTACTTC. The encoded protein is CASSALAGGQETQYF.

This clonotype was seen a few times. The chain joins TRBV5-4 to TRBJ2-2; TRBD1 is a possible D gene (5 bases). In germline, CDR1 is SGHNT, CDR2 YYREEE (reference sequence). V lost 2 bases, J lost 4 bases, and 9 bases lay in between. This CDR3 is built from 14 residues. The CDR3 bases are TGTGCCAGCAGCTTTCGACAGACCACCGGGGAGCTGTTTTTT. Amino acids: CASSFRQTTGELFF.

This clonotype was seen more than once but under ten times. CDR3 nucleotides: TGCGCCAGCAGCTTTCAGCCTACAGGGACTAGCGGGAGGGTTGAGCAGTACTTC. Protein product: CASSFQPTGTSGRVEQYF. The chain uses TRBV5-1 and TRBJ2-7; 16 nucleotides match TRBD2. Trimming took 2 bases from V and 7 from J; bases not matched to a gene: 12. CDR1 is SGHRS, CDR2 YFSETQ, per germline. The CDR3 is 18 residues long.

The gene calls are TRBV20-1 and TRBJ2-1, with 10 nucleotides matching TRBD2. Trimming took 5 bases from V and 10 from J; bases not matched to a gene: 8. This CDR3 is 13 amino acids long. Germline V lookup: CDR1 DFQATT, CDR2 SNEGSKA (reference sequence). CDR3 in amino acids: CSAVLAGVREQFF. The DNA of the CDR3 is TGCAGTGCTGTTCTAGCGGGAGTACGGGAGCAGTTCTTC.

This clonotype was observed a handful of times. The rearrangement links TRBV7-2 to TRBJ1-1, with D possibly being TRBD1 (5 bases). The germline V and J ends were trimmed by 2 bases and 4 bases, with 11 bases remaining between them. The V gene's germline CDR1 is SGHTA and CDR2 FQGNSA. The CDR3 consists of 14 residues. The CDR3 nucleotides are TGTGCCAGCAGCTTATTCAGGGCGGGCACTGAAGCTTTCTTT. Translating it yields CASSLFRAGTEAFF.

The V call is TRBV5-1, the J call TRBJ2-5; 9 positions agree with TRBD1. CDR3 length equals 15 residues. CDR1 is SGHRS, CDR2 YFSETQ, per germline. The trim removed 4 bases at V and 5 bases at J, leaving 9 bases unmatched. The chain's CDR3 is CASSASGTGMETQYF. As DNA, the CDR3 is TGCGCCAGCAGCGCCTCCGGGACAGGGATGGAGACCCAGTACTTC. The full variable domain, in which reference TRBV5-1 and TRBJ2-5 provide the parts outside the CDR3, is KAGVTQTPRYLIKTRGQQVTLSCSPISGHRSVSWYQQTPGQGLQFLFEYFSETQRNKGNFPGRFSGRQFSNSRSEMNVSTLELGDSALYLCASSASGTGMETQYFGPGTRLLVL.

CDR3 residues: CSASGTGRDGYTF. The CDR3 coding sequence is TGCAGCGCCTCCGGGACAGGGAGAGACGGCTACACCTTC. The chain joins TRBV29-1 to TRBJ1-2, with TRBD1 matching 9 bases. The germline V gene encodes CDR1 SQVTM and CDR2 ANQGSEA. There are 13 residues in the CDR3. With 7 bases clipped from V and 8 bases from J, the junction kept 11 bases outside the gene matches.

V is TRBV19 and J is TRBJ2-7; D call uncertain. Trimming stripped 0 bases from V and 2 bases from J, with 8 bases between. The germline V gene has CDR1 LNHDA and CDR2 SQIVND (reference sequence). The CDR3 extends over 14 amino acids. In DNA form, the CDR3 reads TGTGCCAGTAGTATAGAACCCAACGCCTACGAGCAGTACTTC. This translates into CASSIEPNAYEQYF.

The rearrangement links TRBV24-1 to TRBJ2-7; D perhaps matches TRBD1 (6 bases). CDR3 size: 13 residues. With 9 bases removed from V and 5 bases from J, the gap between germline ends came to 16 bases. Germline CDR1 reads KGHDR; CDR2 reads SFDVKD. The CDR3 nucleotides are TGTGCCACCGTAAACAGGGTACGGAACGAGCAGTACTTC. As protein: CATVNRVRNEQYF.

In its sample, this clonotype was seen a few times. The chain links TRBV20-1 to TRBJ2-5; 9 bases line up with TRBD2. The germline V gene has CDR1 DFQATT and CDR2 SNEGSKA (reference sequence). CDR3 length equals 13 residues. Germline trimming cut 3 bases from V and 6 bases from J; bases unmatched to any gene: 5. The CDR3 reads CSASLAGGQTQYF. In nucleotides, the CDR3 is TGCAGTGCTAGTCTGGCGGGAGGGCAGACCCAGTACTTC.

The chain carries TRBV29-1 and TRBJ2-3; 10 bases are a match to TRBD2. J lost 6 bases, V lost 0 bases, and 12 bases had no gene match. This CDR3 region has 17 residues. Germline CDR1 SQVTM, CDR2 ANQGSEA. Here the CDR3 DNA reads TGCAGCGTTGAAGATCCAGCTAGCGGGGGCCTCAAGGATACGCAGTATTTT. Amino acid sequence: CSVEDPASGGLKDTQYF.

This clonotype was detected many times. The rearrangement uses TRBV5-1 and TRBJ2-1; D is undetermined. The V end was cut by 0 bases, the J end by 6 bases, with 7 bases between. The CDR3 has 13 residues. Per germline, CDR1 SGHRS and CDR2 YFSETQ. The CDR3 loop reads CASSLEPTNEQFF. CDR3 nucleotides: TGCGCCAGCAGCTTGGAGCCCACCAATGAGCAGTTCTTC.

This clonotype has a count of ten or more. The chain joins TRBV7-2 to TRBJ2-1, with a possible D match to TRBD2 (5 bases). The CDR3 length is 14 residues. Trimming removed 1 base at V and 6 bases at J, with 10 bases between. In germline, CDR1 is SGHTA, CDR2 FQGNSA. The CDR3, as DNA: TGTGCCAGCAGCTTAGAGAGGGCCAGCAATGAGCAGTTCTTC. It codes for CASSLERASNEQFF.

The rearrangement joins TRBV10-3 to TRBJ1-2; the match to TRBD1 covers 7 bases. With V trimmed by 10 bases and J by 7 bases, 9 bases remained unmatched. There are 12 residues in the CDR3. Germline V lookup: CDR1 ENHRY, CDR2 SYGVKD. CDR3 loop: CATAEGAGGYTF. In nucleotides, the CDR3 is TGTGCCACCGCGGAGGGGGCGGGTGGCTACACCTTC.

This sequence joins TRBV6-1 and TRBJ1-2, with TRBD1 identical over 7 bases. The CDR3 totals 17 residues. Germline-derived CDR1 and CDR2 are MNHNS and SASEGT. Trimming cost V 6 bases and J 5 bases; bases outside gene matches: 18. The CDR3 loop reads CASSPGLGQPPGYGYTF. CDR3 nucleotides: TGTGCCAGCAGCCCCGGGTTGGGACAGCCCCCCGGGTATGGCTACACCTTC.

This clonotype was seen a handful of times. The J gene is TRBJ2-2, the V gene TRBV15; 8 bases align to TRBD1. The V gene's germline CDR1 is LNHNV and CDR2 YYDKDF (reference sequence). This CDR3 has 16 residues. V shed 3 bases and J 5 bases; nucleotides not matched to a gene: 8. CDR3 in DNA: TGTGCCACCAGCAGGCCCGGACAGGGACGGACCGGGGAGCTGTTTTTT. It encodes CATSRPGQGRTGELFF.

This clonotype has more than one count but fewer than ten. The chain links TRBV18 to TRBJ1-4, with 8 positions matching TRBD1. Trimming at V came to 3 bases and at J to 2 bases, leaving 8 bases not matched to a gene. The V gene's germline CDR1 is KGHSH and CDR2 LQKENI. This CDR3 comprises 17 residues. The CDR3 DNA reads TGTGCCAGCTCACCCTCCAGGGGGCCTCATACTAATGAAAAACTGTTTTTT. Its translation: CASSPSRGPHTNEKLFF.